Shown below are 7 T cell receptor beta chains from a single sample sequenced in a study of blood T cells in healthy people across ages. A sample-barcoded 5' primer and a J-beta primer mix were used in a second PCR of about 6 to 11 cycles. TCRdb independently ran MiXCR on the 5' RACE reads; one entry per CDR3 protein. The data show about 1,400,000 distinct CDR3 sequences, around two fifths seen once. Source material: blood. The receptors derive from a woman aged 18-29 years in good health.

The chain joins TRBV20-1 to TRBJ2-7; tentatively, D is TRBD1 (5 bases). Germline assignment: CDR1 DFQATT and CDR2 SNEGSKA (reference sequence). This CDR3 spans 13 amino acids. Trimming removed 0 bases from V and 7 bases from J, with 13 bases in between. CDR3 loop: CSARDLIRGEQYF. DNA for the CDR3: TGCAGTGCTAGAGATCTTATTAGGGGTGAGCAGTACTTC.

Many counts were recorded for this clonotype. The CDR3 is CASTSGRELGETQYF. The DNA for the CDR3 is TGCGCCAGCACCTCCGGAAGGGAATTGGGGGAGACCCAGTACTTC. The rearrangement uses TRBV5-1 and TRBJ2-5; D remains unclear. CDR1 and CDR2 from the germline V gene are SGHRS and YFSETQ. The CDR3 runs to 15 residues. Trimming removed 6 bases from V and 5 bases from J, with 20 bases in between.

This sequence joins TRBV20-1 and TRBJ1-2, with D perhaps TRBD1 (5 bases). CDR1 is DFQATT, CDR2 SNEGSKA, per germline (reference sequence). V lost 3 bases to trimming and J lost 7 bases, with 9 bases between them. The CDR3 has 11 amino acids. The CDR3 spells CSASSQGGYTF. CDR3 nucleotide sequence: TGCAGTGCTAGCAGCCAGGGTGGCTACACCTTC.

This clonotype was detected only a few times. This chain connects TRBV12-3 or TRBV12-4 to TRBJ1-2, with a weak D call TRBD1 (5 bases). The CDR3 consists of 13 residues. V was trimmed by 6 bases and J by 8 bases, leaving 16 bases between them. The CDR3 sequence: CASSHPRGLGYTF. The CDR3 DNA follows: TGTGCCAGCAGCCACCCGAGGGGATTAGGCTACACCTTC.

This clonotype came up once. Because it lacks the conserved phenylalanine or tryptophan at the end, this CDR3 is likely a read error. The chain joins TRBV12-3 or TRBV12-4 to TRBJ1-2; TRBD1 is a possible D gene (5 bases). The V end was cut by 6 bases, the J end by 5 bases, with 16 bases between. The CDR3 is 14 residues long. The CDR3, as DNA: TGTGCCAGCAGACGACAGATGTCAGGATATGGCTACACCGTC. It specifies CASRRQMSGYGYTV.

The rearrangement uses TRBV10-3 and TRBJ2-5; the D gene is possibly TRBD2 (7 bases). Deletions cut 10 bases from V and 11 bases from J, with 17 bases between. The CDR3 spans 11 residues. Germline loops: CDR1 ENHRY, CDR2 SYGVKD. The CDR3 nucleotides are TGTGCCACCGGGGGAGGGGGTGAGCAGTACTTC. Its translation is CATGGGGEQYF.

The chain uses TRBV7-2 and TRBJ1-1, with 8 bases lining up with TRBD1. The CDR3 totals 13 residues. V trimming: 1 base; J trimming: 8 bases; junction bases outside the gene matches: 3. Germline V gene sequence: CDR1 SGHTA, CDR2 FQGNSA. The CDR3 here is CASSLGGTGEAFF. In nucleotides, the CDR3 is TGTGCCAGCAGCTTAGGAGGGACAGGAGAAGCTTTCTTT.